This TCR beta chain was sequenced during a study of blood T cell repertoires in COVID-19. Across the whole study: T cells, B-cell-depleted T cells, or PBMCs supplied cDNA or gDNA.

This clone is a singleton in its sample. Generated by immunoSEQ multiplex PCR, the TCRdb table keeps only in-frame clones and is missing some. This sample has about 100,000 clones; roughly 92% occur once, and the top ten carry around 5.8%. V lost 4 bases, J lost 4 bases, and 17 bases lay in between. The CDR3 spans 15 residues. Germline V gene lookup returns CDR1 SGHRS and CDR2 YFSETQ. The chain carries TRBV5-1 and TRBJ1-1; a weak D match, TRBD1 (5 bases). Sample: peripheral blood. The TCR sequence derives from a man aged 45-65 years with active COVID-19. CDR3 nucleotide sequence: TGCGCCAGCAGCACACAAGGGGTGGTGAGCACTGAAGCTTTCTTT. Protein sequence: CASSTQGVVSTEAFF.